This TCR beta chain was observed in a study of human T cells and chemical hapten exposure. Whole-study findings and limits: With patch test score, the counts of PT1 expanded TCRs showed a positive correlation.

Note on this clonotype: The antigen is not known.

Each CDR3 protein gets one entry after TCRdb re-called the RACE reads with MiXCR. The sample has 45,000 to 60,000 distinct CDR3 sequences; about a tenth are singletons. Time point described: pre-sensitization, week 0. As to treatment: therapeutic diphenylcyclopropenone sensitization with weekly scalp DPC. Trimming cost V 4 bases and J 2 bases, with 17 bases left between them. This CDR3 contains 16 residues. Germline CDR1 reads SGHDT; CDR2 reads YYEEEE. Source: whole blood, taken in connection with sensitization to the hapten diphenylcyclopropenone (DPC). The rearrangement links TRBV5-6 to TRBJ2-3; the D gene could be TRBD1 or TRBD2 (5 bases each). This receptor was obtained from a woman in her 40s with alopecia areata. Some clones in this sample may be carry-over from other donors' samples. CDR3 region: CASSEVRIGATDTQYF. In nucleotides, the CDR3 is TGTGCCAGCAGCGAGGTGAGGATCGGGGCCACAGATACGCAGTATTTT.